This T cell receptor (beta chain) was captured by sequencing in a study of T cell responses to AZD1222 COVID-19 vaccine. Study results and caveats: A reported finding is that nearly half of spike-specific TCRs target unmutated variant regions. None of the repertoires were sampled until the peak T cell response had passed. Only 5 or 6 people who got AZD1222 tested seropositive at baseline. The span of vaccine-associated CD4 TCRs extended across spike, with dominance at 160-218 and 743-854.

With regard to this clone: What it binds is unknown.

The V gene lost 5 bases and the J gene lost 4 bases, with 17 bases spanning the gap. In germline, CDR1 is MDHEN, CDR2 SYDVKM. The length of the CDR3 is 15 residues. Profiled with immunoSEQ multiplex PCR; TCRdb holds only in-frame clones, not every one. Of fewer than 200,000 clones listed, almost 95% are singletons. The starting material was peripheral blood, obtained on day 0 of AZD1222 vaccination. This clonotype was sampled from an adult in good health. The chain has TRBV28 and TRBJ1-2; D is unresolved. CDR3 region: CASSPTVALVYGYTF. CDR3 bases: TGTGCCAGCAGTCCGACGGTCGCCTTGGTCTATGGCTACACCTTC.